These 2 T cell receptor beta chains were all obtained from the same sample, sequenced in a study of OX40 agonist ivuxolimab in advanced cancers. TCRdb's copy holds only in-frame clones and misses some; the assay was immunoSEQ multiplex PCR. The sample has roughly 42,000 clones, about nine tenths seen once. The source was CD4+ or CD8+ T cells sorted from blood, collected in a trial of the OX40 agonist ivuxolimab. The receptors were sampled from an adult with an advanced solid tumor such as melanoma, head and neck, liver or kidney cancer.

This clone was seen only once. The gene calls are TRBV27 and TRBJ2-1; possible D gene TRBD2, 5 bases. CDR1 is MNHEY, CDR2 SMNVEV, per germline (reference sequence). This CDR3 is built from 17 residues. V shed 5 bases and J shed 0 bases, with 17 bases lying between them. The DNA of the CDR3 is TGTGCCAGCAGTATACGTGATCCGGGGAGCTCCTACAATGAGCAGTTCTTC. As protein: CASSIRDPGSSYNEQFF.

The chain has TRBV2 and TRBJ2-7; D ambiguous. This CDR3 contains 13 residues. The ends were cut back, 7 bases at V and 3 bases at J, with 13 bases in the middle. Germline CDR1 reads SNHLY; CDR2 reads FYNNEI. CDR3 nucleotides: TGTGCCAGCATGGGGTGGGGTGACTACGAGCAGTACTTC. Translated, it gives CASMGWGDYEQYF.